These 7 T cell receptor beta chains were all obtained from the same sample, sequenced in a study of sequential checkpoint blockade in melanoma. Sample treatment: randomized to nivolumab then ipilimumab (arm A) or the reverse (arm B). Sequencing was performed with immunoSEQ multiplex PCR; in TCRdb, only in-frame clones are kept and a portion is missing. The sample holds some 30,000 clones, roughly nine tenths seen once. The material was CD8+ T cells sorted from blood (inferred from file names), obtained from a patient given nivolumab and ipilimumab in sequence. Receptor source: a human donor with melanoma.

This chain connects TRBV30 to TRBJ1-1; 10 bases are a match to TRBD1. Trimming took 1 base from V and 11 from J; bases not matched to a gene: 13. This CDR3 comprises 15 residues. The germline CDR1 and CDR2 sequences are GTSNPN and SVGIG (reference sequence). Written as DNA, the CDR3 is TGTGCCTGGAGTGACCCCTTACGACAGGGGGCTGTTGCTTTCTTT. Translating gives CAWSDPLRQGAVAFF.

This clone has more than one count but fewer than ten. V gene TRBV7-2 combines with J gene TRBJ2-3; D unresolved. Trimming removed 1 base at V and 2 bases at J, with 10 bases between. From germline, CDR1 is SGHTA and CDR2 FQGNSA. The CDR3 sequence is 15 residues long. As DNA, the CDR3 is TGTGCCAGCAGCTTAGGTTGGGTAGCCACAGATACGCAGTATTTT. Its translation is CASSLGWVATDTQYF.

V and J are TRBV28 and TRBJ2-2; 11 positions agree with TRBD1. Per germline, CDR1 MDHEN and CDR2 SYDVKM. There are 15 residues in the CDR3. V lost 3 bases, J lost 5 bases, and 2 bases stayed unmatched. The chain's CDR3 is CASSFRDRGTGELFF. The DNA of the CDR3 is TGTGCCAGCAGTTTCCGGGACAGGGGGACCGGGGAGCTGTTTTTT.

The chain employs TRBV30 and TRBJ1-1; possible D gene TRBD1, 5 bases. The ends were cut back, 4 bases at V and 1 base at J, with 13 bases in the middle. CDR1 is GTSNPN, CDR2 SVGIG, per germline (reference sequence). The CDR3 sequence is 14 residues long. The chain's CDR3 is CAWTGRVGNTEAFF. In DNA form, the CDR3 reads TGTGCCTGGACAGGGAGGGTGGGGAACACTGAAGCTTTCTTT. The full variable domain, completed using reference TRBV30 and TRBJ1-1, is SQTIHQWPATLVQPVGSPLSLECTVEGTSNPNLYWYRQAAGRGLQLLFYSVGIGQISSEVPQNLSASRPQDRQFILSSKKLLLSDSGFYLCAWTGRVGNTEAFFGQGTRLTVV.

The chain is built from TRBV29-1 and TRBJ2-1; 7 bases map to TRBD2. J lost 13 bases, V lost 0 bases, and 6 bases had no gene match. Germline values: CDR1 SQVTM, CDR2 ANQGSEA. CDR3 size: 12 residues. The CDR3 nucleotides read TGCAGCGTTGAAGAAAACCGGGACTATCAGTTCTTC. It yields the protein CSVEENRDYQFF.

In its sample, this clone was seen a few times. The CDR3 sequence is CASSPGQAYNEQFF. CDR3 nucleotides: TGTGCCAGCAGCCCTGGACAGGCCTACAATGAGCAGTTCTTC. The chain uses TRBV14 and TRBJ2-1; 7 nucleotides match TRBD1. The V gene end was trimmed by 4 bases and the J gene end by 2 bases; junction bases not matched to a gene: 2. CDR3 length: 14 amino acids. The germline V gene encodes CDR1 SGHDN and CDR2 FVKESK.

The CDR3 loop is CASSQVVGWSQPQHF. As DNA, the CDR3 is TGTGCCAGCAGCCAAGTAGTCGGGTGGAGTCAGCCCCAGCATTTT. The genes are TRBV4-2 and TRBJ1-5; no reliable D call. The CDR3 is made up of 15 amino acids. Germline loops: CDR1 LGHNA, CDR2 YNFKEQ. With 1 base removed from V and 6 bases from J, the gap between germline ends came to 13 bases.